The 18 T cell receptor beta chains below all came from one sample that was sequenced in a study of T cells in Graves' hyperthyroidism and ophthalmopathy. The source material, RNA transcripts, was used to amplify TCR beta CDR3 regions. First-round RT-PCR of the TCR CDR3 relied on the HTBI primer set. MiXCR, applied by TCRdb to the multiplex PCR reads, yields one record per CDR3 protein. This table holds hundreds of thousands of distinct CDR3 sequences, approximately 18% found once. Sequencing was done on a sample of blood. Receptors were obtained from a man aged 45-65 years with Graves' ophthalmopathy.

This clonotype was counted many times. CDR3: CASSYRTNRGGYTF. CDR3 in DNA: TGTGCCAGCAGTTACAGAACGAATCGGGGTGGCTACACCTTC. The chain links TRBV6-1 to TRBJ1-2, with D unresolved. The germline V gene has CDR1 MNHNS and CDR2 SASEGT. The germline V and J ends were trimmed by 5 bases and 7 bases, with 17 bases remaining between them. CDR3 length equals 14 residues.

At least ten counts were recorded for this clonotype. V usage is TRBV6-1 and J usage is TRBJ2-7, with D perhaps TRBD1 or TRBD2 (5 bases each). V lost 5 bases and J 6 bases, leaving 17 bases between the germline ends. CDR3 length equals 14 residues. The germline gives CDR1 MNHNS, CDR2 SASEGT. The CDR3 is CASSHTGASSEQYF. CDR3 in DNA: TGTGCCAGCAGTCACACCGGGGCGAGTTCCGAGCAGTACTTC.

This clonotype has just a few counts. J is TRBJ2-1 and V is TRBV20-1; possible D gene TRBD1, 5 bases. Per the germline V gene, CDR1 is DFQATT and CDR2 is SNEGSKA (reference sequence). V lost 6 bases and J lost 8, with 11 bases in between. This CDR3 has 11 residues. The CDR3 DNA is TGCAGTGCATCCCGACAGTATGAGCAGTTCTTC. This encodes CSASRQYEQFF.

The table lists this clonotype with many counts. In DNA, the CDR3 is TGTGCCACCAGTGATTTGGAGGGGCGAGAAGGCAATCAGCCCCAGCATTTT. Protein: CATSDLEGREGNQPQHF. The chain uses TRBV24-1 and TRBJ1-5; possibly TRBD1 for D (5 bases). Germline CDR1 and CDR2: KGHDR and SFDVKD. V gave up 0 bases and J gave up 2 bases, with 13 bases separating them. This CDR3 is built from 17 residues.

This clonotype has only a few counts. The chain uses TRBV7-9 and TRBJ1-4; D not certain. The CDR3 sequence is 15 residues long. V was trimmed by 4 bases and J by 0 bases, leaving 9 bases between them. CDR1 is SEHNR and CDR2 is FQNEAQ in the germline V gene (reference sequence). CDR3 region: CASSSTTTTNEKLFF. The DNA of the CDR3 is TGTGCCAGCAGCTCTACGACAACAACTAATGAAAAACTGTTTTTT. Together with reference TRBV7-9 and TRBJ1-4, the CDR3 gives the full variable domain: DTGVSQNPRHKITKRGQNVTFRCDPISEHNRLYWYRQTLGQGPEFLTYFQNEAQLEKSRLLSDRFSAERPKGSFSTLEIQRTEQGDSAMYLCASSSTTTTNEKLFFGSGTQLSVL.

The chain combines TRBV6-1 with TRBJ2-1; D gene unclear. The V end lost 6 bases, the J end lost 5 bases, and 14 bases lay between the germline ends. Germline-derived CDR1 and CDR2 are MNHNS and SASEGT. The CDR3 has 14 residues. The CDR3 spells CASRAGSTNNEQFF. CDR3 nucleotide sequence: TGTGCCAGCAGGGCCGGATCCACCAACAATGAGCAGTTCTTC.

This clonotype appeared a few times. Possible read error: a much larger clone is one base away. The CDR3 loop is CASSYRDRGMDTQYF. The DNA of the CDR3 is TGTGCCAGCAGTTACCGGGACAGGGGTATGGATACGCAGTATTTT. This chain uses TRBV2 with TRBJ2-3, with 10 bases identical to TRBD1. Per the germline V gene, CDR1 is SNHLY and CDR2 is FYNNEI. V lost 5 bases and J lost 6; bases outside the gene matches: 8. CDR3 size: 15 residues.

Comment on this clonotype: Since a much larger clone is just one base distant, this may be a read error. V and J are TRBV6-1 and TRBJ2-7; 9 bases match TRBD2. This CDR3 is built from 14 residues. Germline V gives CDR1 MNHNS, CDR2 SASEGT. CDR3 DNA sequence: TGTGCCTGCAGGGGCGGGAGGGCCTACTACGAGCGGTACTTC. Its translation: CACRGGRAYYERYF.

This clonotype has more than one count but fewer than ten. V and J are TRBV20-1 and TRBJ2-1, with D possibly being TRBD1 (5 bases). This CDR3 comprises 15 residues. The ends were cut back, 3 bases at V and 7 bases at J, with 19 bases in the middle. Germline-derived CDR1 and CDR2 are DFQATT and SNEGSKA (reference sequence). CDR3 in DNA: TGCAGTGCTAGGTCGACAGACACACACGTGAATGAGCAGTTCTTC. It specifies CSARSTDTHVNEQFF.

This clonotype was counted a few times. The V gene is TRBV19, the J gene TRBJ1-3, with TRBD1 identical over 8 bases. The CDR3 totals 17 residues. CDR1 and CDR2 from the germline V gene are LNHDA and SQIVND (reference sequence). Germline trimming cut 7 bases from V and 0 bases from J; bases unmatched to any gene: 11. CDR3 amino acids: CASTSDRATYSGNTIYF. CDR3 DNA: TGTGCCAGTACCTCGGACAGGGCAACCTACTCTGGAAACACCATATATTTT.

The chain employs TRBV20-1 and TRBJ2-5; D ambiguous. Germline V lookup: CDR1 DFQATT, CDR2 SNEGSKA (reference sequence). V was trimmed by 6 bases and J by 5 bases, leaving 10 bases between them. CDR3 length: 11 residues. CDR3 nucleotides: TGCAGTGCCTTCAGAACTGAGACCCAGTACTTC. The encoded protein is CSAFRTETQYF.

This clonotype was observed at least ten times. The chain combines TRBV5-6 with TRBJ2-7, with 10 positions matching TRBD2. Germline CDR1 and CDR2: SGHDT and YYEEEE. V dropped 2 bases and J dropped 9; count of bases not matched to a gene: 11. CDR3 length: 15 amino acids. CDR3 coding DNA: TGTGCCAGCAGCTTACGACTAGCGGGCGGGGGAGGGCAGTACTTC. It translates to CASSLRLAGGGGQYF.

This clonotype came up many times. The V call is TRBV29-1, the J call TRBJ2-3; TRBD1 matches 7 bases. V shed 5 bases and J 6 bases; nucleotides not matched to a gene: 5. The V gene's germline CDR1 is SQVTM and CDR2 ANQGSEA. The CDR3 has 12 amino acids. As DNA, the CDR3 is TGCAGCGTTCGACAGGGCGCTGATACGCAGTATTTT. Translating gives CSVRQGADTQYF.

This clonotype was recorded many times. The chain is built from TRBV11-3 and TRBJ2-5; D might be TRBD1 or TRBD2, each matching 5 bases. With 3 bases removed from V and 5 bases from J, the gap between germline ends came to 10 bases. This CDR3 region has 13 residues. The germline V gene encodes CDR1 SGHNT and CDR2 YENEEA. The CDR3 bases are TGTGCCAGCAGCTTCACGGGACGGGAGACCCAGTACTTC. Protein: CASSFTGRETQYF. Variable domain in full (rest from reference TRBV11-3 and TRBJ2-5): EAGVVQSPRYKIIEKKQPVAFWCNPISGHNTLYWYLQNLGQGPELLIRYENEEAVDDSQLPKDRFSAERLKGVDSTLKIQPAELGDSAVYLCASSFTGRETQYFGPGTRLLVL.

The V gene is TRBV12-3 or TRBV12-4, the J gene TRBJ1-2; D is uncertain. The CDR3 has 11 amino acids. Between the trimmed V and J ends, which lost 4 bases and 8 bases, there was a span of 8 bases. DNA of the CDR3: TGTGCCAGCAGTTCCATGCGGGGCTACACCTTC. It codes for CASSSMRGYTF.

This clonotype has a count of ten or more. The chain has TRBV28 and TRBJ1-5, with a possible D match to TRBD1 (6 bases). Trimming shortened V by 2 bases and J by 1 base, and 9 bases separated the two germline ends. Germline loops: CDR1 MDHEN, CDR2 SYDVKM. The CDR3 sequence is 15 residues long. CDR3: CASSLITGSNQPQHF. CDR3 nucleotide sequence: TGTGCCAGCAGTTTAATTACAGGGAGCAATCAGCCCCAGCATTTT.

Only a few counts were recorded for this clonotype. The genes are TRBV20-1 and TRBJ2-5; a possible D gene is TRBD2 (6 bases). The V gene lost 5 bases and the J gene lost 3 bases, with 10 bases spanning the gap. Germline-derived CDR1 and CDR2 are DFQATT and SNEGSKA (reference sequence). The CDR3 is made up of 12 amino acids. CDR3 nucleotides: TGCAGTGCTCATAGCGGAGAAGAGACCCAGTACTTC. This codes for CSAHSGEETQYF.

V gene TRBV6-4 combines with J gene TRBJ2-4; tentatively, D is TRBD1 (6 bases). CDR3 size: 16 residues. V lost 4 bases to trimming and J lost 0 bases, with 13 bases between them. Germline CDR1 and CDR2: MRHNA and SNTAGT. The DNA for the CDR3 is TGTGCCAGCAGTGGCTACAGGGTTGGAGCCAAAAACATTCAGTACTTC. This translates into CASSGYRVGAKNIQYF.